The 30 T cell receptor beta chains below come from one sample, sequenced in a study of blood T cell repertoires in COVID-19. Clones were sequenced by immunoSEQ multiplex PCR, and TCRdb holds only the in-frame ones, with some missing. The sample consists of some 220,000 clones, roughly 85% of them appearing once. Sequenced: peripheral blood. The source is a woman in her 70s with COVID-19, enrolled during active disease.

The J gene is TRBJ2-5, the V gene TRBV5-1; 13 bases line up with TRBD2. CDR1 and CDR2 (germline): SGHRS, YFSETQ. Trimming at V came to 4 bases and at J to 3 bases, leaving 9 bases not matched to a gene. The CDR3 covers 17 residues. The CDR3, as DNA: TGCGCCAGCAGCCGGGGACTAGCGGGGTTGGGCGAAGAGACCCAGTACTTC. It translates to CASSRGLAGLGEETQYF.

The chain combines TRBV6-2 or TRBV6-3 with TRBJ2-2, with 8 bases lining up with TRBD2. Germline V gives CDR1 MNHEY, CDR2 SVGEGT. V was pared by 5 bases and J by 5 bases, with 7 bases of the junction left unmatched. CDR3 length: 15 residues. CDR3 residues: CASSRITSGTGELFF. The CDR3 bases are TGTGCCAGCAGTAGGATAACTAGCGGTACCGGGGAGCTGTTTTTT.

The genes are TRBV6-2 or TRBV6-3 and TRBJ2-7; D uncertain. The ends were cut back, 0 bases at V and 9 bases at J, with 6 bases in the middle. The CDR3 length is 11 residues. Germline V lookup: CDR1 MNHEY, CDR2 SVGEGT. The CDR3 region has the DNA TGTGCCAGCAGTTACTCGAGTGCGCAGTACTTC. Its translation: CASSYSSAQYF.

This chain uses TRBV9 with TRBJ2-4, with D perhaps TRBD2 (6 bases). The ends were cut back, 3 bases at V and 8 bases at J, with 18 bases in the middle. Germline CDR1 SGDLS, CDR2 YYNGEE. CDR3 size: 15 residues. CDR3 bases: TGTGCCAGCAGCGCCGGCGGGGACGGTTCATACATTCAGTACTTC. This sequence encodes CASSAGGDGSYIQYF.

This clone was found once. CDR3 coding DNA: TGCGCCAGCAGCTTGGGGGACAGGAACTATGGCTACACCTTC. This gives the protein CASSLGDRNYGYTF. This rearrangement joins TRBV5-1 to TRBJ1-2; 8 nucleotides align to TRBD1. Germline V gene sequence: CDR1 SGHRS, CDR2 YFSETQ. This CDR3 spans 14 amino acids. J lost 2 bases, V lost 0 bases, and 0 bases had no gene match.

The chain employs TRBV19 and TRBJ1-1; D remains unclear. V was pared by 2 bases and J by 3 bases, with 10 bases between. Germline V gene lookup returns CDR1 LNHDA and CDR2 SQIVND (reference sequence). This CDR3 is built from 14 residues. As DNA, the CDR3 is TGTGCCAGTAGTATAAGTAGGCGGGACACTGAAGCTTTCTTT. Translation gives CASSISRRDTEAFF.

In DNA, the CDR3 is TGTGCCAGCTCATTAGGTCAGCAGGCTGGGGCCAACGTCCTGACTTTC. As protein: CASSLGQQAGANVLTF. The chain carries TRBV18 and TRBJ2-6; D gene unclear. V lost 5 bases and J lost 2, with 13 bases in between. The CDR3 loop spans 16 amino acids. Per germline, CDR1 KGHSH and CDR2 LQKENI.

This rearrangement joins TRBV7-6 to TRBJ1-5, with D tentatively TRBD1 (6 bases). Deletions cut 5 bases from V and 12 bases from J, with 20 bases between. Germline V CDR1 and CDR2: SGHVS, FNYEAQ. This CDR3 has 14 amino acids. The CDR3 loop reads CASSRTGYQGIQHF. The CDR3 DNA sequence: TGTGCCAGCAGCCGTACAGGGTACCAAGGGATCCAGCATTTT. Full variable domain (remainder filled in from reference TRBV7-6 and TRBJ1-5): GAGVSQSPRYKVTKRGQDVALRCDPISGHVSLYWYRQALGQGPEFLTYFNYEAQQDKSGLPNDRFSAERPEGSISTLTIQRTEQRDSAMYRCASSRTGYQGIQHFGDGTRLSIL.

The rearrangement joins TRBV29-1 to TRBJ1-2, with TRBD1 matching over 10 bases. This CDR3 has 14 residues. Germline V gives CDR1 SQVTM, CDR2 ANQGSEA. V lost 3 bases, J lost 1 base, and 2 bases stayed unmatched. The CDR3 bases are TGCAGCGTTGATCGGACAGGGGGTAACTATGGCTACACCTTC. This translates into CSVDRTGGNYGYTF.

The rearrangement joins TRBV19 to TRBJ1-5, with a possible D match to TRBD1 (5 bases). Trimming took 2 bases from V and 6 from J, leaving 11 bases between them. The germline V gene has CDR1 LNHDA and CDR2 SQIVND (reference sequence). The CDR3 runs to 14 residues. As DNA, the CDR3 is TGTGCCAGTAGTATAAAGCCGGGGGGTCAGCCCCAGCATTTT. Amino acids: CASSIKPGGQPQHF.

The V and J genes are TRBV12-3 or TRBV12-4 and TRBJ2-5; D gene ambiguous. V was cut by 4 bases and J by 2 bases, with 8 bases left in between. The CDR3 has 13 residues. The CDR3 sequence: CASSSQVQETQYF. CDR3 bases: TGTGCCAGCAGTTCTCAGGTTCAAGAGACCCAGTACTTC.

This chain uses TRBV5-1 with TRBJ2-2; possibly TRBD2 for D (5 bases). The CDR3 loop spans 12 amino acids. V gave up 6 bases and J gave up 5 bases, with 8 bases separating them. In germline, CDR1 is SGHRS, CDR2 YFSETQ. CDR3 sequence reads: CASMAGTGELFF. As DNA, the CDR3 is TGCGCCAGCATGGCGGGTACCGGGGAGCTGTTTTTT.

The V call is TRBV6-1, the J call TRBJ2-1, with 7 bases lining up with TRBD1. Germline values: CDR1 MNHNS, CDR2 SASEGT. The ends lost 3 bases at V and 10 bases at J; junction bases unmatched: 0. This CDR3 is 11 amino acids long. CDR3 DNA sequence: TGTGCCAGCAGTGAGGGACAGGAGCAGTTCTTC. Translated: CASSEGQEQFF.

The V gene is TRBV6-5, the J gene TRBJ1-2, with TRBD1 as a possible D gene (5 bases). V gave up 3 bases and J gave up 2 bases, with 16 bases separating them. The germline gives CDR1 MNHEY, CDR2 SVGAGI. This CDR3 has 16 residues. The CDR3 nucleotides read TGTGCCAGCAGTTATCCCCCAGGGCGAACCAACTATGGCTACACCTTC. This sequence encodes CASSYPPGRTNYGYTF.

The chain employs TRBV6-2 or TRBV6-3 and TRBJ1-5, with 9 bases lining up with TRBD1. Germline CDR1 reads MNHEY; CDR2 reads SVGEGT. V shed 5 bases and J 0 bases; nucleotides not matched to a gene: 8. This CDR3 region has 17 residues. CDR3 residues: CASSPTGTGSSNQPQHF. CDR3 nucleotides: TGTGCCAGCAGTCCGACCGGGACAGGGAGTAGCAATCAGCCCCAGCATTTT.

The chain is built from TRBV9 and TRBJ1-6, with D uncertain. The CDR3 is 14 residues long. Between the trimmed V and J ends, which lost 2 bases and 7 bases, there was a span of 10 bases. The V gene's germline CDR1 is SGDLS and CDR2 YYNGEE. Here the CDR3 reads CASSVDWSNSPLHF. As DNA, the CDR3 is TGTGCCAGCAGCGTCGACTGGAGCAATTCACCCCTCCACTTT.

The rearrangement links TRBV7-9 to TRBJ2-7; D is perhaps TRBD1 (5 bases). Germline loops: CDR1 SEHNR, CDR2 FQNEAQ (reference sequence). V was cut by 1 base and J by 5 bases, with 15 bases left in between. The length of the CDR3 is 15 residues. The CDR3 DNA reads TGTGCCAGCAGCTTAGAGGCAGGGATTTCCCACGAGCAGTACTTC. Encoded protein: CASSLEAGISHEQYF.

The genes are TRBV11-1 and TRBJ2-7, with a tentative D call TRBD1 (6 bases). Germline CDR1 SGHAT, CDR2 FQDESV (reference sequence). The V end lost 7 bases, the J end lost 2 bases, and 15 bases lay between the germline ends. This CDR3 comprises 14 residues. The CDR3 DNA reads TGTGCCAGCAAACAGGGCGGCGAACCCTACGAGCAGTACTTC. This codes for CASKQGGEPYEQYF.

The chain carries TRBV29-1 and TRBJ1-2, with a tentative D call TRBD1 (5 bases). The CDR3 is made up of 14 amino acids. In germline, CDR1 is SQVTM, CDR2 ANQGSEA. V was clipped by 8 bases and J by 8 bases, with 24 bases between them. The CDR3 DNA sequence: TGCAGCATAATGACCTCGGGGGAGATGGGAGGCTACACCTTC. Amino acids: CSIMTSGEMGGYTF. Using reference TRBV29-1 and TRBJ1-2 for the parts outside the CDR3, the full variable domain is SAVISQKPSRDICQRGTSLTIQCQVDSQVTMMFWYRQQPGQSLTLIATANQGSEATYESGFVIDKFPISRPNLTFSTLTVSNMSPEDSSIYLCSIMTSGEMGGYTFGSGTRLTVV.

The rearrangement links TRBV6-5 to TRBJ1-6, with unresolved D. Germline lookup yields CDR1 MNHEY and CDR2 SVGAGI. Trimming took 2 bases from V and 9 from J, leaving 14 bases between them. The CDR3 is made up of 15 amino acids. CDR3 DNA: TGTGCCAGCAGTTACAGGGCGGGAAAGACTTCACCCCTCCACTTT. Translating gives CASSYRAGKTSPLHF.

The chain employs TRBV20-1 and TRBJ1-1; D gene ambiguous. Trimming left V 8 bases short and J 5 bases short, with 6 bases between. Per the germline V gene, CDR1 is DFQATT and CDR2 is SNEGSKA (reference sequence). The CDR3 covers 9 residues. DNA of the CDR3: TGCAGTCCCCGGACTGAAGCTTTCTTT. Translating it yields CSPRTEAFF.

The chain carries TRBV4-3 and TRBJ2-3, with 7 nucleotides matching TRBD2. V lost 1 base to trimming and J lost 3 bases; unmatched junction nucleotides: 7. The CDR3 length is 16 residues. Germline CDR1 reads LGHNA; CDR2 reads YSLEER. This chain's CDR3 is CASSQGAGEGTDTQYF. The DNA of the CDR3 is TGCGCCAGCAGCCAAGGGGCGGGAGAGGGGACAGATACGCAGTATTTT.

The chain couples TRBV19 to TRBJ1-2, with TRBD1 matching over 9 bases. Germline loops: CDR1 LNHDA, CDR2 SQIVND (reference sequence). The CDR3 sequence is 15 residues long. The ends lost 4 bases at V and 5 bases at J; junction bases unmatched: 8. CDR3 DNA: TGTGCCAGTAGTACCGGACAGGGGTACTTTTATGGCTACACCTTC. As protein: CASSTGQGYFYGYTF.

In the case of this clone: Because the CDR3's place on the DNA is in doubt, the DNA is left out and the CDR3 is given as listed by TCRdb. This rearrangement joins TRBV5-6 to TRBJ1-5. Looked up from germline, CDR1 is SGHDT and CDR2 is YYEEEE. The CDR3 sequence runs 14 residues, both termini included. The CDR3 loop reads CASSMGGTFGAQHF.

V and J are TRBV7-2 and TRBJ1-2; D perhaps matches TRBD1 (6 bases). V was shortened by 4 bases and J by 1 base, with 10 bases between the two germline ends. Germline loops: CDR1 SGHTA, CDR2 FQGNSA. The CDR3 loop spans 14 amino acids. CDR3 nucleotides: TGTGCCAGCAGCTCCTACAGGGTTAACTATGGCTACACCTTC. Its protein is CASSSYRVNYGYTF.

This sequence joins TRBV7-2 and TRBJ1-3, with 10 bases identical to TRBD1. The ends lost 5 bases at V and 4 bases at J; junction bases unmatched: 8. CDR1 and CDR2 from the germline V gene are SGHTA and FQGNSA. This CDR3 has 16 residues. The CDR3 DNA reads TGTGCCAGCAGCAAACGACAGGGGGCAATCGGAAACACCATATATTTT. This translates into CASSKRQGAIGNTIYF.

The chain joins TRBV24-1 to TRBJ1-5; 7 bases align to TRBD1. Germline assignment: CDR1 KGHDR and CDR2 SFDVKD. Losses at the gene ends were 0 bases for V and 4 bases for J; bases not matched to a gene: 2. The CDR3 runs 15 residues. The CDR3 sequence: CATSDLPTGNQPQHF. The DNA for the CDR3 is TGTGCCACCAGTGATTTGCCGACAGGGAATCAGCCCCAGCATTTT.

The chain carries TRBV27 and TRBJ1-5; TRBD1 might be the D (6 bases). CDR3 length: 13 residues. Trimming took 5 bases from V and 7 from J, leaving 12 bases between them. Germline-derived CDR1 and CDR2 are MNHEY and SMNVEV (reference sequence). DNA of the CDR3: TGTGCCAGCAGTATAACAGGGCGGCAGCCCCAGCATTTT. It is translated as CASSITGRQPQHF.

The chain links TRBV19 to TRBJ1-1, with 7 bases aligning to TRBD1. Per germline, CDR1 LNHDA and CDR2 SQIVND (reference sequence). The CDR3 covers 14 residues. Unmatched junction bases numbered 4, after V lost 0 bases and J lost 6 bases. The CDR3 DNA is TGTGCCAGTAGTATAGATCCAGGGGGTGCTGAAGCTTTCTTT. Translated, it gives CASSIDPGGAEAFF.

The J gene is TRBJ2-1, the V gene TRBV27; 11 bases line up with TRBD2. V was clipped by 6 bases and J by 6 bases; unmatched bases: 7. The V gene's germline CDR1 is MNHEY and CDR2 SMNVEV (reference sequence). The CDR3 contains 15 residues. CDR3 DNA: TGTGCCAGCAGATTTAGCGGGGGGGCCCCCAATGAGCAGTTCTTC. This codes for CASRFSGGAPNEQFF.